These 27 T cell receptor beta chains were all obtained from the same sample, sequenced in a study of blood T cell repertoires in COVID-19. The assay was immunoSEQ multiplex PCR, and TCRdb's table has in-frame clones only and misses some. The profile shows approximately 200,000 clones, 94% of them singletons. Sequenced material: peripheral blood. These receptors were taken from a man younger than 40 with COVID-19, enrolled during active disease.

V gene TRBV30 combines with J gene TRBJ1-1; no firm D call. V was clipped by 8 bases and J by 3 bases, with 19 bases between them. CDR3 length equals 14 residues. Germline V gene sequence: CDR1 GTSNPN, CDR2 SVGIG (reference sequence). Here the CDR3 DNA reads TGTGCCACCCTTTTGGGAGGCTTCTACACTGAAGCTTTCTTT. Translated: CATLLGGFYTEAFF.

The CDR3 bases are TGCGCCAGCAGTCCCTCCTCTGAGCAGTTCTTC. Residues: CASSPSSEQFF. The chain has TRBV23-1 and TRBJ2-1, with D uncertain. Being an ORF, TRBV23-1 has a function that is uncertain. The length of the CDR3 is 11 residues. V was shortened by 4 bases and J by 9 bases, with 7 bases between the two germline ends.

Here the CDR3 reads CASSADRGRSGYTF. The DNA of the CDR3 is TGTGCCAGCAGTGCCGACAGGGGGCGAAGTGGCTACACCTTC. This chain links TRBV6-4 with TRBJ1-2, with TRBD1 identical over 10 bases. Germline-derived CDR1 and CDR2 are MRHNA and SNTAGT. CDR3 length: 14 amino acids. After removal of 4 bases from V and 7 bases from J, the junction contained 6 bases not matched to a gene.

Concerning this clone itself: It is likely a read error, because the conserved phenylalanine at the end of the CDR3 is missing. No DNA is shown, since the ends of the CDR3 on it are uncertain; the CDR3 is the one TCRdb lists. The chain is built from TRBV5-1 and TRBJ2-7; no check of the table's D call, TRBD2, against the DNA was made. Germline V lookup: CDR1 SGHRS, CDR2 YFSETQ. Termini included, the CDR3 measures 12 amino acids. CDR3 amino acids: CASSGSLAGGPR.

The chain couples TRBV19 to TRBJ1-2, with D possibly matching TRBD1 (6 bases). The CDR3 extends over 12 amino acids. The V gene's germline CDR1 is LNHDA and CDR2 SQIVND (reference sequence). Trimming pared 7 bases from V and 7 bases from J, leaving 13 bases between. CDR3 amino acids: CASTAGTFGYTF. The DNA of the CDR3 is TGTGCCAGTACTGCCGGGACATTTGGCTACACCTTC.

The genes are TRBV29-1 and TRBJ1-3; D remains unclear. CDR3 length: 14 amino acids. CDR1 SQVTM and CDR2 ANQGSEA come from the germline V gene. The ends were cut back, 5 bases at V and 0 bases at J, with 11 bases in the middle. The CDR3 reads CSVFTESSGNTIYF. CDR3 nucleotides: TGCAGCGTTTTTACAGAGAGCTCTGGAAACACCATATATTTT.

The chain uses TRBV27 and TRBJ1-6, with D unclear. The V gene's germline CDR1 is MNHEY and CDR2 SMNVEV (reference sequence). The CDR3 length is 10 residues. With 8 bases removed from V and 10 bases from J, the gap between germline ends came to 6 bases. CDR3 in DNA: TGTGCCAGCCAGCGGTCACCCCTCCACTTT. This sequence encodes CASQRSPLHF.

V and J are TRBV19 and TRBJ1-2; 7 bases fit TRBD1. Germline V gives CDR1 LNHDA, CDR2 SQIVND (reference sequence). This CDR3 contains 12 residues. V gave up 10 bases and J gave up 7 bases; unmatched junction bases: 9. The CDR3 here is CATGQGGGGYTF. CDR3 nucleotide sequence: TGTGCCACCGGTCAGGGGGGCGGTGGCTACACCTTC.

This clone turned up a few times. In nucleotides, the CDR3 is TGTGCCAGCAGCCCTAATTTACTAGCGGGGGGGAGTGAGCAGTTCTTC. The encoded protein is CASSPNLLAGGSEQFF. This chain joins TRBV9 and TRBJ2-1; 13 bases map to TRBD2. CDR3 length: 16 amino acids. With V trimmed by 4 bases and J by 9 bases, 10 bases remained unmatched. CDR1 is SGDLS, CDR2 YYNGEE, per germline.

This clone was counted a single time. The rearrangement links TRBV7-3 to TRBJ2-6, with a tentative D call TRBD1 (5 bases). V was pared by 5 bases and J by 4 bases, with 9 bases between. Germline loops: CDR1 SGHTA, CDR2 FQGTGA. The CDR3 contains 14 residues. The CDR3 nucleotides are TGTGCCAGCAGCCCCCGGACAGGGGCCAACGTCCTGACTTTC. Translated, it gives CASSPRTGANVLTF.

This chain connects TRBV15 to TRBJ2-6; the match to TRBD1 covers 10 bases. The CDR3 contains 20 residues. Germline values: CDR1 LNHNV, CDR2 YYDKDF (reference sequence). Losses at the gene ends were 4 bases for V and 2 bases for J; bases not matched to a gene: 14. CDR3 residues: CATSTPPRTGGLAGANVLTF. CDR3 DNA: TGTGCCACCAGCACACCCCCGCGGACAGGGGGACTAGCTGGGGCCAACGTCCTGACTTTC.

The V gene is TRBV10-3, the J gene TRBJ1-5; D may be TRBD1 (5 bases). Germline CDR1 ENHRY, CDR2 SYGVKD. This CDR3 has 13 residues. V was pared by 4 bases and J by 9 bases, with 13 bases between. The CDR3 DNA is TGTGCCATCAGTGTGGAGGGGTCGGGGCCCCAGCATTTT. Translating it yields CAISVEGSGPQHF.

The chain couples TRBV5-4 to TRBJ2-1, with 7 positions matching TRBD1. The CDR3 runs to 16 residues. V gave up 4 bases and J gave up 0 bases; unmatched junction bases: 7. CDR1 is SGHNT, CDR2 YYREEE, per germline (reference sequence). In DNA form, the CDR3 reads TGTGCCAGCAGCCCAAGAGGGACAGCCTCCTACAATGAGCAGTTCTTC. It codes for CASSPRGTASYNEQFF.

The V call is TRBV19, the J call TRBJ1-2; tentative D call: TRBD1 (5 bases). The length of the CDR3 is 12 residues. CDR1 is LNHDA and CDR2 is SQIVND in the germline V gene (reference sequence). V was clipped by 2 bases and J by 4 bases, with 5 bases between them. The CDR3 DNA reads TGTGCCAGTAGTATAAGGGGCTATGGCTACACCTTC. Protein sequence: CASSIRGYGYTF.

The chain combines TRBV27 with TRBJ2-1; a weak D match, TRBD2 (5 bases). Trimming pared 7 bases from V and 4 bases from J, leaving 14 bases between. CDR3 size: 14 residues. The germline V gene encodes CDR1 MNHEY and CDR2 SMNVEV (reference sequence). The CDR3 DNA sequence: TGTGCCAGCAAACTCAAGGTAGCGTACAATGAGCAGTTCTTC. Translated: CASKLKVAYNEQFF.

This rearrangement joins TRBV13 to TRBJ1-1; 11 bases match TRBD1. The germline gives CDR1 PRHDT, CDR2 FYEKMQ (reference sequence). Losses at the gene ends were 5 bases for V and 5 bases for J; bases not matched to a gene: 4. The CDR3 consists of 14 residues. Here the CDR3 reads CASSAGTGGTEAFF. CDR3 in DNA: TGTGCCAGCAGCGCGGGGACAGGGGGTACTGAAGCTTTCTTT.

The chain is built from TRBV18 and TRBJ2-5, with a weak D call TRBD1 (6 bases). The CDR3 has 19 amino acids. The germline CDR1 and CDR2 sequences are KGHSH and LQKENI. Trimming removed 0 bases at V and 1 base at J, with 21 bases between. The CDR3 here is CASSPPLQGRQRSQETQYF. The CDR3 region has the DNA TGTGCCAGCTCACCACCTTTACAGGGTCGCCAACGAAGCCAAGAGACCCAGTACTTC.

The rearrangement joins TRBV3-1 (or the pseudogene TRBV3-2) to TRBJ1-6, with D possibly TRBD1 on 6 matching bases. Looked up from germline, CDR1 is LGHDT and CDR2 is YNNKEL (reference sequence). The CDR3 length is 15 residues. V was cut by 6 bases and J by 5 bases, with 14 bases left in between. In DNA, the CDR3 is TGTGCCAGCAGAGTAACAGGGTCCAATAATTCACCCCTCCACTTT. It specifies CASRVTGSNNSPLHF.

This chain links TRBV12-5 with TRBJ1-5; 7 nucleotides align to TRBD1. There are 13 residues in the CDR3. Losses at the gene ends were 6 bases for V and 5 bases for J; bases not matched to a gene: 4. Germline CDR1 LGHNT, CDR2 FRNRAP. CDR3 DNA sequence: TGTGCTAGTGGCCCCAGGGGGGATCAGCCCCAGCATTTT. The encoded protein is CASGPRGDQPQHF. The full variable domain, completed using reference TRBV12-5 and TRBJ1-5, is DARVTQTPRHKVTEMGQEVTMRCQPILGHNTVFWYRQTMMQGLELLAYFRNRAPLDDSGMPKDRFSAEMPDATLATLKIQPSEPRDSAVYFCASGPRGDQPQHFGDGTRLSIL.

The chain's CDR3 is CASSPRLAGLTYEQYF. The CDR3 coding sequence is TGTGCCAGCAGCCCTCGACTAGCGGGGTTAACTTACGAGCAGTACTTC. The chain couples TRBV5-5 to TRBJ2-7; 11 bases line up with TRBD2. Germline loops: CDR1 SGHKS, CDR2 YYEKEE (reference sequence). CDR3 length: 16 residues. Unmatched junction bases numbered 10, after V lost 4 bases and J lost 4 bases.

The chain employs TRBV27 and TRBJ1-2; possible D gene TRBD1, 6 bases. Germline CDR1 is MNHEY and CDR2 is SMNVEV (reference sequence). The CDR3 loop spans 16 amino acids. The V and J ends lost 5 bases and 0 bases respectively, with 16 bases between them. CDR3 in DNA: TGTGCCAGCAGTCCCCTAGGACAGTCGGCTAACTATGGCTACACCTTC. It is translated as CASSPLGQSANYGYTF.

The chain carries TRBV5-1 and TRBJ1-1, with no clear D. The V gene's germline CDR1 is SGHRS and CDR2 YFSETQ. The length of the CDR3 is 15 residues. Trimming took 1 base from V and 6 from J, leaving 16 bases between them. The CDR3 loop reads CASSLLFGPRAEAFF. CDR3 coding DNA: TGCGCCAGCAGCTTGTTGTTTGGGCCGCGCGCTGAAGCTTTCTTT. Supplemented by reference TRBV5-1 and TRBJ1-1, the full variable domain reads KAGVTQTPRYLIKTRGQQVTLSCSPISGHRSVSWYQQTPGQGLQFLFEYFSETQRNKGNFPGRFSGRQFSNSRSEMNVSTLELGDSALYLCASSLLFGPRAEAFFGQGTRLTVV.

The chain's CDR3 is CASSFPDSPKLFF. The CDR3 nucleotides read TGTGCCAGCAGCTTTCCGGACAGTCCAAAACTGTTTTTT. The chain has TRBV5-5 and TRBJ1-4, with D tentatively TRBD1 (6 bases). Germline V gives CDR1 SGHKS, CDR2 YYEKEE (reference sequence). CDR3 length: 13 amino acids. Trimming took off 2 bases at V and 10 bases at J, with 12 bases between the two ends.

The rearrangement joins TRBV6-5 to TRBJ2-2; a weak D match, TRBD1 (5 bases). Germline V gives CDR1 MNHEY, CDR2 SVGAGI. With 6 bases removed from V and 2 bases from J, the gap between germline ends came to 10 bases. The length of the CDR3 is 14 residues. The CDR3 coding sequence is TGTGCCAGCAGGGTCACAGGAAACACCGGGGAGCTGTTTTTT. Protein sequence: CASRVTGNTGELFF.

The gene calls are TRBV25-1 and TRBJ1-4; D call uncertain. Germline CDR1 and CDR2: MGHDK and SYGVNS. The CDR3 sequence is 16 residues long. V lost 2 bases to trimming and J lost 0 bases, with 10 bases between them. DNA of the CDR3: TGTGCCAGCAGTGAACATTCCGGAGCAACTAATGAAAAACTGTTTTTT. Protein: CASSEHSGATNEKLFF.

The chain carries TRBV7-9 and TRBJ1-2; no clear D. CDR3 length: 14 residues. Trimming pared 1 base from V and 4 bases from J, leaving 10 bases between. Germline lookup yields CDR1 SEHNR and CDR2 FQNEAQ (reference sequence). CDR3 sequence: CASSLGAGVYGYTF. Here the CDR3 DNA reads TGTGCCAGCAGCTTAGGGGCCGGGGTCTATGGCTACACCTTC.

This chain uses TRBV5-1 with TRBJ1-1; 9 nucleotides align to TRBD1. The CDR3 length is 17 residues. V lost 1 base to trimming and J lost 0 bases; unmatched junction nucleotides: 7. Germline V lookup: CDR1 SGHRS, CDR2 YFSETQ. This chain's CDR3 is CASSLSRTGALNTEAFF. The CDR3 bases are TGCGCCAGCAGCTTGTCTCGGACAGGGGCCCTGAACACTGAAGCTTTCTTT.